This T cell receptor (beta chain) originates from a study of T cell repertoires in cytomegalovirus infection. TCRdb reprocessed the reads with MiXCR, giving one entry per CDR3 protein. The profile covers 150,000 to 200,000 distinct CDR3 sequences, with 28% appearing a single time and 30% to 35% taken by the ten largest. J was trimmed by 5 bases and V by 8 bases; bases with no gene match: 8. In germline, CDR1 is SNHLY, CDR2 FYNNEI. The CDR3 consists of 13 residues. What was sequenced was PBMCs. The TCR comes from a human donor in good health (CMV status not recorded). Some clones in this sample may be carry-over from other donors' samples. The chain uses TRBV2 and TRBJ1-1; 7 nucleotides match TRBD1. CDR3 coding DNA: TGTGCCAGCCCTCGACAGGGTTGGACTGAAGCTTTCTTT. Its protein product is CASPRQGWTEAFF.